Included here is one T cell receptor beta chain sequence, with context. In the authors' workflow: From reference gene primer amplification, estimates of nucleated cell counts were derived. Clones were sequenced by immunoSEQ multiplex PCR, and TCRdb holds only the in-frame ones, with some missing. The V and J calls and the clone size are those of that table, but D and trimming were determined from the DNA. Found here are fewer than 75,000 clones, around 84% of them singletons; the top ten hold roughly 7%. Trimming removed 7 bases from V and 3 bases from J; junction bases left unmatched: 2. The CDR3 spans 14 residues. The germline gives CDR1 MNHEY, CDR2 SVGAGI. The sample comes from a study of blood T cell repertoires in COVID-19. Study details: Sites in the United States, Italy and Spain provided acute and convalescent COVID-19 samples. T cells, B-cell-depleted T cells, or PBMCs supplied cDNA or gDNA.

The clonotype comes from a man in his forties or fifties with active COVID-19. Sequencing input: peripheral blood. The chain uses TRBV6-5 and TRBJ2-3, with 12 bases matching TRBD1. The CDR3 bases are TGTGCCAGCAAGGGACAGGGGGCGACAGATACGCAGTATTTT. Its protein is CASKGQGATDTQYF.